This T cell receptor (beta chain) was observed in a study of shared clonotypes between healthy human individuals. About the research overall: Plates per donor: three CD4 naive, three CD4 memory, two CD8 naive, one CD8 memory.

A word on this clone: Other DNA sequences in this specimen translate into the identical CDR3.

Produced via immunoSEQ multiplex PCR; TCRdb's table is partial and in-frame only. The data show some 2,500,000 clones, 80% to 95% seen once. Between the trimmed V and J ends, which lost 2 bases and 5 bases, there was a span of 6 bases. This CDR3 contains 12 residues. Germline loops: CDR1 MDHEN, CDR2 SYDVKM. The donor cohort consisted entirely of Caucasian adults residing in Nashville, Tennessee. Material for sequencing was naive CD4+ T cells from PBMCs. Subset reported: CD45RA+ positively selected. The V gene is TRBV28, the J gene TRBJ1-2; D not resolved. The source is a man younger than 35 in good health. Some clones in this sample may be carry-over from other donors' samples. CDR3 amino acids: CASSLDRYGYTF. DNA for the CDR3: TGTGCCAGCAGTTTAGATAGATATGGCTACACCTTC.